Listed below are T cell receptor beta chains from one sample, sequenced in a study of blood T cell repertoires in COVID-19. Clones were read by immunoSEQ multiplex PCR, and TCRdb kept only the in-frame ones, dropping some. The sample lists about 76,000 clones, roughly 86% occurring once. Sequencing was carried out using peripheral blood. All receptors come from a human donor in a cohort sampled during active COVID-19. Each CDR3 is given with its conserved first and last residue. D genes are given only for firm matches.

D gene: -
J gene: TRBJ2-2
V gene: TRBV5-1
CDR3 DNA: TGCGCCAGCAGCTTGGATTCGGCCGGGGAGCTGTTTTTT
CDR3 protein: CASSLDSAGELFF

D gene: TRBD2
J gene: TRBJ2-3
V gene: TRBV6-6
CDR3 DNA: TGTGCCAGCAGGCTGGGGGGGAGCACAGATACGCAGTATTTT
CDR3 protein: CASRLGGSTDTQYF

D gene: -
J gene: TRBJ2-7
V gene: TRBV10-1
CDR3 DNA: TGCGCCAGCAACCTCAAGGGGGGGGCGTCTTACTACGAGCAGTACTTC
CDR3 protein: CASNLKGGASYYEQYF

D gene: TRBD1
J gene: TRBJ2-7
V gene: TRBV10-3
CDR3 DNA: TGTGCCATCAGGGGACAGGTATCCTCCTACGAGCAGTACTTC
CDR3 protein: CAIRGQVSSYEQYF

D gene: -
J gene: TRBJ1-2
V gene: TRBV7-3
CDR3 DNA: TGTGCCAGCAGCTCCCTCGAGGTTCTGAACTATGGCTACACCTTC
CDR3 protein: CASSSLEVLNYGYTF

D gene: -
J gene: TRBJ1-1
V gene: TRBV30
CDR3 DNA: TGTGCCTGGGGGAGTCTTTCGGTCCTAACTGAAGCTTTCTTT
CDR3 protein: CAWGSLSVLTEAFF

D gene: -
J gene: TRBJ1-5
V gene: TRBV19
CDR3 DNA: TGTGCCAGTAGAGGTGGACAGAAGAGCAATCAGCCCCAGCATTTT
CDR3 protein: CASRGGQKSNQPQHF

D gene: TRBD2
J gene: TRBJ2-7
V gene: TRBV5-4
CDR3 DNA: TGTGCCAGCAGCCAAGGTGGAGCGGGGGCCTACGAGCAGTACTTC
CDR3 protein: CASSQGGAGAYEQYF

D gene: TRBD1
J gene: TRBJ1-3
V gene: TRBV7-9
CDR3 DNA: TGTGCCAGCAGCCCAAAGACAGGGGGAAACACCATATATTTT
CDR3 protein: CASSPKTGGNTIYF

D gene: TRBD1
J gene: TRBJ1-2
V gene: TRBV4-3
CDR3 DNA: TGCGCCAGCAGCCAGAGACAGGGGGCCGGGTATGGCTACACCTTC
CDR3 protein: CASSQRQGAGYGYTF

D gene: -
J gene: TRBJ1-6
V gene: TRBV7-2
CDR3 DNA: TGTGCCAGCAGCTTACGGGATAATTCACCCCTCCACTTT
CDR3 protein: CASSLRDNSPLHF